The present T cell receptor beta chain was sequenced within a study of shared T cell receptors in the human thymus. Generated by immunoSEQ multiplex PCR, the TCRdb table keeps only in-frame clones and is missing some. This table holds around 68,000 clones, more than 90% found once. V was pared by 1 base and J by 12 bases, with 22 bases between. The CDR3 is made up of 16 amino acids. Germline loops: CDR1 LGHNA, CDR2 YSLEER. Sequenced sample: thymocytes. This clonotype was obtained from a human donor. The chain recombines TRBV4-3 with TRBJ2-1; D gene uncertain. Written as DNA, the CDR3 is TGCGCCAGCAGCCAAGGGGCTCTGGATCCCATCTTTGTGCAGTTCTTC. Amino acids: CASSQGALDPIFVQFF.